This T cell receptor (beta chain) came from a study of T-cell reconstitution after alpha-beta-depleted transplantation in children (dated by TCRdb to the mid-2010s). General notes on the study: Using TCR repertoire profiling, the study quantitatively followed how T-cell immune reconstitution unfolded in children after TCRalphabeta/CD19-depleted allogeneic hematopoietic cell transplantation.

The library was prepared using PCR. TCRdb records Illumina HiSeq 2500 as the sequencer. Molecular barcoding was employed in the preparation of TCR libraries, with unique molecular identifiers being used to normalize TCRbeta repertoire quantification. TCRdb's own reprocessing of the public reads used fastp at Q25 and MiXCR and kept productive beta chains. Each CDR3 protein gets just one entry, which takes the most common genes and DNA from the rows behind it. The sample has almost 500,000 distinct CDR3 sequences on record, more than 9% of them singletons. The biggest ten clones account for around 2% of the sample. The germline V gene supplies CDR1 MDHEN and CDR2 SYDVKM. V and J lose 6 bases and 12 bases, and a span of 18 bases separates them. Taken from cysteine to phenylalanine, the CDR3 has 13 residues. The DNA shown is the 39-base CDR3, in frame from base 1. This clonotype has more than one count but fewer than ten. Its antigen remains unidentified. One base away there is no much larger clone; base qualities are not given.

Overall study results and their limits: Hyperexpanded clone frequencies declined over subsequent months; after one year, T-cell counts and TCRbeta diversity were mostly attributed to newly produced T cells. The apparently early recovery of alphabetaT-cell counts about two months after transplant reportedly depended on only several hundred rapidly expanded clones that came from non-depleted graft cells. In some patients, the high TCRbeta diversity seen at day 60 was put down to recipient T cells and intrathymic progenitors that had survived conditioning.

The meaning of the sample's treatment or condition label: allogeneic hematopoietic cell transplantation with graft depleted of TCRalphabeta T cells and CD19 B cells. Transplant recipients were children who received TCRalphabeta/CD19-depleted allogeneic hematopoietic cell grafts. This receptor chain uses TRBV28 and TRBJ1-3; no confident D gene assignment can be made. The receptor's source is a child aged 2 to 15 with inherited bone marrow failure, due to receive a stem cell transplant. The sample in question was PBMCs, obtained before TCRalphabeta/CD19-depleted stem cell transplant. CDR3 sequence: CASREGVETVIYF. DNA sequence: TGTGCCAGCAGGGAGGGTGTTGAAACGGTCATATATTTT.